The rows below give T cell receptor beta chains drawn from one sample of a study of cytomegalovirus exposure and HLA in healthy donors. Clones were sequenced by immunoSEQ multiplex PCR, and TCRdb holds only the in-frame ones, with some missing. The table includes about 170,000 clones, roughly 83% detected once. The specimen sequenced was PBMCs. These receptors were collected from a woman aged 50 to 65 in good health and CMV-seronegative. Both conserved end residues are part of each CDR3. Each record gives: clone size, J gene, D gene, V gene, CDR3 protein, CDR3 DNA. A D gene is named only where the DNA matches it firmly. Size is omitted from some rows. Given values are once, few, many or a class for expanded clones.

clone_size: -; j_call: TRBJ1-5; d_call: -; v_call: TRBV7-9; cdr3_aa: CASSLAGTSNQPQHF; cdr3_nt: TGTGCCAGCAGCTTAGCGGGCACTAGTAATCAGCCCCAGCATTTT
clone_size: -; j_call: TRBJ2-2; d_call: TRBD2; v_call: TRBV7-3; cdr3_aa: CASSLTASGRIKTGELFF; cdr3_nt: TGTGCCAGCAGCTTAACCGCTAGCGGGAGAATTAAGACCGGGGAGCTGTTTTTT
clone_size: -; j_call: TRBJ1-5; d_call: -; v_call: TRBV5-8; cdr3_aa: CASSLGQGINQPQHF; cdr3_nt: TGTGCCAGCAGCTTGGGGCAGGGAATCAATCAGCCCCAGCATTTT
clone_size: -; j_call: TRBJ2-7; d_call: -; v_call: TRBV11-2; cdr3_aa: CASSLDRTIPYEQYF; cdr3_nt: TGTGCCAGCAGCTTAGATCGCACTATCCCCTACGAGCAGTACTTC
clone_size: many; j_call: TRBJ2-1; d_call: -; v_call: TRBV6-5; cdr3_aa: CASSYSGESYNEQFF; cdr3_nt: TGTGCCAGCAGTTACTCGGGAGAGTCCTACAATGAGCAGTTCTTC
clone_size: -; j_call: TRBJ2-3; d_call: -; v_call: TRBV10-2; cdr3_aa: CASSESSRRAGTDTQYF; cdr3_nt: TGCGCCAGCAGTGAGTCGTCACGGAGGGCTGGCACAGATACGCAGTATTTT
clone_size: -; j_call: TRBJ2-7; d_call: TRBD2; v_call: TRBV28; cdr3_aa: CASSSSSGRSYEQYF; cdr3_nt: TGTGCCAGCAGTTCCTCTAGCGGACGATCCTACGAGCAGTACTTC
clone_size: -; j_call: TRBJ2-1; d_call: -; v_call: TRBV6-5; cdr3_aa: CASRPNANSYNEQFF; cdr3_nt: TGTGCCAGCAGGCCGAATGCGAACTCCTACAATGAGCAGTTCTTC
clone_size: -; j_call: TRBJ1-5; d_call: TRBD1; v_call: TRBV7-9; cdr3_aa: CASSLGQKNQPQHF; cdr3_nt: TGTGCCAGCAGCTTGGGACAGAAAAATCAGCCCCAGCATTTT
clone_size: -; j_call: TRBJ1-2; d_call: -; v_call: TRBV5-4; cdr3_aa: CASSFVTENYGYTF; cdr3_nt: TGTGCCAGCAGCTTTGTCACTGAAAACTATGGCTACACCTTC
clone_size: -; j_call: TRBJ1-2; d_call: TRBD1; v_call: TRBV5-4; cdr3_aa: CASSGRGRGYTF; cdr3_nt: TGTGCCAGCAGCGGCAGGGGGCGGGGCTACACCTTC
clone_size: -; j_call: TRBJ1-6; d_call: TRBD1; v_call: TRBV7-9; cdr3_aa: CASSPQRTGVSPLHF; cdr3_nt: TGTGCCAGCAGCCCCCAACGGACAGGGGTTTCACCCCTCCACTTT
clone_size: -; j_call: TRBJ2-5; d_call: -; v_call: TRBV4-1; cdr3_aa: CASSQDRVGPETQYF; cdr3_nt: TGCGCCAGCAGCCAAGATAGAGTGGGGCCGGAGACCCAGTACTTC
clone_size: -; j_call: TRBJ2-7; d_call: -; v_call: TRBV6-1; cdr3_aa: CASKTETYEQYF; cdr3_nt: TGTGCCAGCAAAACAGAAACCTACGAGCAGTACTTC
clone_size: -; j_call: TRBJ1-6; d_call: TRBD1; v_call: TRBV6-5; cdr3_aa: CASRPDRGLSPLHF; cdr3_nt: TGTGCCAGCAGACCCGACAGGGGGCTCTCACCCCTCCACTTT
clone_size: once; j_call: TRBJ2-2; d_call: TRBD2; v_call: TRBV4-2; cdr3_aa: CASSTRLAGVGELFF; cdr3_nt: TGTGCCAGCAGCACCCGACTAGCGGGAGTTGGGGAGCTGTTTTTT
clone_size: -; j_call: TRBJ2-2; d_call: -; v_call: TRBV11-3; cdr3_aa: CASSSTTGELFF; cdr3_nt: TGTGCCAGCAGCTCTACCACCGGGGAGCTGTTTTTT
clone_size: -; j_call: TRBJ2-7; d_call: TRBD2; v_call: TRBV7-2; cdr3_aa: CASSLAPAGGHEQYF; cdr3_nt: TGTGCCAGCAGCTTAGCGCCTGCGGGAGGACACGAGCAGTACTTC
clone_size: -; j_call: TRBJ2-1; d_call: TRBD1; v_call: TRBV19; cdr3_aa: CASSTAGTVNEQFF; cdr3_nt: TGTGCCAGTAGTACGGCCGGGACAGTCAATGAGCAGTTCTTC
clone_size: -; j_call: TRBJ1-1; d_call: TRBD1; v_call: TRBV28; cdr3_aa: CASPGTGGDSEAFF; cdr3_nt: TGTGCCAGTCCCGGGACAGGGGGGGACTCTGAAGCTTTCTTT
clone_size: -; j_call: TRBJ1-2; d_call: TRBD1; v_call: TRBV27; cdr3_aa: CASSSRTGANYGYTF; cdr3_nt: TGTGCCAGCAGTTCACGGACAGGGGCTAACTATGGCTACACCTTC
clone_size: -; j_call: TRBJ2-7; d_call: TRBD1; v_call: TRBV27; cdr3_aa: CASRRQGRYEQYF; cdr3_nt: TGTGCCAGCAGAAGACAGGGACGCTACGAGCAGTACTTC
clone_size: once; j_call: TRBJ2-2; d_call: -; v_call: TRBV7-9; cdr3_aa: CASSLGEQVGELFF; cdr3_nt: TGTGCCAGCAGCTTAGGTGAGCAGGTTGGGGAGCTGTTTTTT
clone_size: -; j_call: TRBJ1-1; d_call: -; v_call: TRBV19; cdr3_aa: CASSTPGRVNTEAFF; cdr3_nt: TGTGCCAGTAGTACTCCTGGCCGGGTGAACACTGAAGCTTTCTTT
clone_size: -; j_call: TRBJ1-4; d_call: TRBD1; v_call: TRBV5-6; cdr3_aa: CASSTGQGAFNEKLFF; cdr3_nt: TGTGCCAGCAGCACCGGACAGGGGGCGTTTAATGAAAAACTGTTTTTT
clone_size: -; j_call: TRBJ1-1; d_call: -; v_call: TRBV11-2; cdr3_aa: CASRWAENTEAFF; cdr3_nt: TGTGCCAGCAGATGGGCCGAGAACACTGAAGCTTTCTTT
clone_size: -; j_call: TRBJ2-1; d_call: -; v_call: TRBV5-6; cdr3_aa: CASSRRAGTWDEQFF; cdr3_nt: TGTGCCAGCAGCCGTAGGGCAGGGACTTGGGATGAGCAGTTCTTC
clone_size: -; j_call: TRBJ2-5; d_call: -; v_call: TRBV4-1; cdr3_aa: CASSQAEQETQYF; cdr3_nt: TGCGCCAGCAGCCAAGCCGAGCAAGAGACCCAGTACTTC
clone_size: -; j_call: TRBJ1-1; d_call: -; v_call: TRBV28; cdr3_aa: CASSLRQVFAEAFF; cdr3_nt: TGTGCCAGCAGCCTACGACAGGTTTTTGCTGAAGCTTTCTTT
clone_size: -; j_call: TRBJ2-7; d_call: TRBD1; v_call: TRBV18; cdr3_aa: CASSLGQGYEQYF; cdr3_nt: TGTGCCAGCTCACTGGGACAGGGCTACGAGCAGTACTTC
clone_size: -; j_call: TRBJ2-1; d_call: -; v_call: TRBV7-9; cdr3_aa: CSSSPGGQEQFF; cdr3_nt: TGTTCCAGCAGCCCGGGGGGACAGGAACAGTTCTTC
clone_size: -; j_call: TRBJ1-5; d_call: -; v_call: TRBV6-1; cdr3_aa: CASTVKQGVEQPQHF; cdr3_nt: TGTGCCAGCACAGTAAAACAGGGAGTGGAGCAGCCCCAGCATTTT
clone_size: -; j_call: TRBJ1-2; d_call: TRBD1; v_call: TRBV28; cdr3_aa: CASSLKGAGGYTF; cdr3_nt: TGTGCCAGCAGTTTAAAGGGGGCGGGTGGCTACACCTTC
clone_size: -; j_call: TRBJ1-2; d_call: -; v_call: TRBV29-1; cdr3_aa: CSVRSQANYGYTF; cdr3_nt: TGCAGCGTCAGATCACAGGCGAACTATGGCTACACCTTC
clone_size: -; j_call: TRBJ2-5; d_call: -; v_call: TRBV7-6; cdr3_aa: CASSQTLGNTETQYF; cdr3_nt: TGTGCCAGCAGCCAGACCTTGGGCAATACAGAGACCCAGTACTTC
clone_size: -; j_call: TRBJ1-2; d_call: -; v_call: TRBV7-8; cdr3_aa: CASKEEQGRGYGYTF; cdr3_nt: TGTGCCAGTAAAGAAGAACAGGGCCGGGGCTATGGCTACACCTTC
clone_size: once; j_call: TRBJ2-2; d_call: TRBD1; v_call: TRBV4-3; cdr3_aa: CASRAGTATGELFF; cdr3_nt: TGCGCCAGCAGGGCCGGGACAGCCACCGGGGAGCTGTTTTTT
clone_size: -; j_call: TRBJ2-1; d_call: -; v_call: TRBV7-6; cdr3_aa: CASSSNPVSGEQFF; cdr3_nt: TGTGCCAGCAGCTCCAACCCGGTGAGTGGTGAGCAGTTCTTC
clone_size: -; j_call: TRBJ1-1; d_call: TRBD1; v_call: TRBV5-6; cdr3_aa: CASSLVPTGVDEAFF; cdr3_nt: TGTGCCAGCAGCTTAGTTCCGACAGGGGTGGATGAAGCTTTCTTT
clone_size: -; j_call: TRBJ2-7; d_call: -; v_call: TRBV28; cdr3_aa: CASRPGTYEQYF; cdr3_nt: TGTGCCAGCAGACCGGGAACCTACGAGCAGTACTTC
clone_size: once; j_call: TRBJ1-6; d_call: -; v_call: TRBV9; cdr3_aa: CASSQRDSPLHF; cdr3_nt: TGTGCCAGCAGCCAGAGGGATTCACCCCTCCACTTT
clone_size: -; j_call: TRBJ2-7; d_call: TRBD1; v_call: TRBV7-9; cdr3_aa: CSSTGDRVLSYEQYF; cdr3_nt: TGTTCCAGCACCGGGGACAGGGTGTTGTCCTACGAGCAGTACTTC
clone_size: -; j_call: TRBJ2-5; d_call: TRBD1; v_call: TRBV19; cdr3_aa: CASRAPTGRGETQYF; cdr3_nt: TGTGCCAGTAGGGCGCCGACAGGGAGAGGGGAGACCCAGTACTTC
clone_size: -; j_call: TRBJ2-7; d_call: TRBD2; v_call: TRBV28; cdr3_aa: CASSSPASGSSYEQYF; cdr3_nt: TGTGCCAGCAGTAGTCCAGCTAGCGGGAGCTCCTACGAGCAGTACTTC
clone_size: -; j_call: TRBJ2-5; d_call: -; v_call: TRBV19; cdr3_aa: CASSRGNGETQYF; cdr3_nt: TGTGCCAGTAGTCGGGGGAACGGGGAGACCCAGTACTTC
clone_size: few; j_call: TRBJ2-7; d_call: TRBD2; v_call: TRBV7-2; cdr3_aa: CASSPSGIVPYEQYF; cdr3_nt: TGTGCCAGCAGCCCTAGCGGGATAGTGCCATACGAGCAGTACTTC
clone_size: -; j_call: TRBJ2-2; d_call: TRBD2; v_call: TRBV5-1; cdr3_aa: CASSLMWAGGGGGELFF; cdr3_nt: TGCGCCAGCAGCTTGATGTGGGCGGGGGGGGGTGGCGGGGAGCTGTTTTTT
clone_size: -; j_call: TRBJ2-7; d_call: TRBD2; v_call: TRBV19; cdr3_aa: CASSPNTPGGAADEQYF; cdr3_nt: TGTGCCAGTAGTCCTAATACCCCCGGGGGGGCGGCTGACGAGCAGTACTTC
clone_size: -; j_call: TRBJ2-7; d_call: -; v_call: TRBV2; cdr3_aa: CASSEKTGPRVEQYF; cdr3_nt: TGTGCCAGCAGTGAAAAAACAGGCCCCAGGGTCGAGCAGTACTTC
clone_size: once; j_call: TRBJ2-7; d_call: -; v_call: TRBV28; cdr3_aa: CASTQAGAYEQYF; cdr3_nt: TGTGCCAGCACCCAAGCGGGTGCCTACGAGCAGTACTTC
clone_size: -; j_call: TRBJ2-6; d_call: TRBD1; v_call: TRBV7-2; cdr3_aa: CASGQVGSGANVLTF; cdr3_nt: TGTGCCAGCGGACAGGTTGGCTCTGGGGCCAACGTCCTGACTTTC
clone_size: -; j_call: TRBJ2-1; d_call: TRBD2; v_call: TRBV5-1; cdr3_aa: CASSLGGTSSFDEQFF; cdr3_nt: TGCGCCAGCAGCTTGGGGGGGACTAGTTCGTTCGATGAGCAGTTCTTC
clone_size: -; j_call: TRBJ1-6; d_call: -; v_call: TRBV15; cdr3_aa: CATLDSGPNSPLHF; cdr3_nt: TGTGCCACCTTAGACAGTGGACCCAATTCACCCCTCCACTTT